This is a list of T cell receptor beta chains from one sample in a study of T cells in Graves' hyperthyroidism and ophthalmopathy. TCRdb re-called the multiplex PCR reads with MiXCR, one entry per CDR3 protein. Of around 600,000 distinct CDR3 sequences in the sample, 15% to 17% were seen once. Source material: blood. The receptors were sampled from a woman aged 25 to 39 with Graves' hyperthyroidism. CDR3s include the opening cysteine and the closing phenylalanine or tryptophan. A D gene is named only where the DNA matches it firmly. Clone size is not always given. Where it is, it says once, few, many or a class for expanded clones.

>many|TRBV20-1|TRBJ2-5|12|.
CSARGPGETQYF
TGCAGTGCTAGAGGACCGGGGGAGACCCAGTACTTC
>.|TRBV4-3|TRBJ1-4|15|.
CASSQDAARGAKLFF
TGCGCCAGCAGCCAAGACGCCGCAAGGGGCGCGAAACTGTTTTTT
>many|TRBV7-2|TRBJ1-5|14|.
CASSQVGGNQPQHF
TGTGCCAGCAGCCAAGTGGGGGGCAATCAGCCCCAGCATTTT
>many|TRBV2|TRBJ1-2|13|.
CASSVDLNYGYTF
TGTGCCAGCAGTGTTGACCTCAACTATGGCTACACCTTC
>many|TRBV12-3/TRBV12-4|TRBJ2-7|15|TRBD2
CASTVLAGSSPEQYF
TGTGCCAGCACCGTACTAGCGGGATCTTCCCCCGAGCAGTACTTC
>.|TRBV6-5|TRBJ2-7|14|.
CASSYTGGSLEQYF
TGTGCCAGCAGTTACACAGGCGGGTCGCTCGAGCAGTACTTC
>many|TRBV11-2|TRBJ2-5|16|.
CASSLIGGRGAQTQYF
TGTGCCAGCAGCTTAATAGGTGGGAGGGGGGCACAGACCCAGTACTTC
>few|TRBV29-1|TRBJ1-5|15|TRBD1
CSVATGDSSNQPQHF
TGCAGCGTCGCAACAGGGGACTCCAGCAATCAGCCCCAGCATTTT
>few|TRBV7-9|TRBJ2-1|17|.
CASSSRDDFLIYNEQLF
TGTGCCAGCAGCTCAAGGGACGACTTTCTTATATACAATGAGCAGCTCTTC
>.|TRBV5-1|TRBJ1-3|15|TRBD1
CASSEGTGSGNTIYF
TGCGCCAGCAGCGAAGGGACAGGCTCTGGAAACACCATATATTTT
>.|TRBV3-1|TRBJ1-2|14|.
CASSQDGTRYGYTF
TGTGCCAGCAGCCAAGATGGGACGAGATATGGCTACACCTTC
>many|TRBV11-2|TRBJ2-1|18|TRBD2
CASSLGFTSGRRNNEQFF
TGTGCCAGCAGCTTGGGGTTCACTAGCGGGAGACGAAACAATGAGCAGTTCTTC
>.|TRBV6-5|TRBJ2-7|16|TRBD1
CASSYLGQGSSDEQYF
TGTGCCAGCAGTTACTTGGGACAGGGATCCTCTGACGAGCAGTACTTC
>many|TRBV28|TRBJ2-7|18|.
CASSLGGLWREPTYEQYF
TGTGCCAGCAGTTTGGGGGGGCTTTGGCGGGAGCCCACCTACGAGCAGTACTTC
>.|TRBV5-1|TRBJ2-3|15|.
CASGLVAGSTDTQYF
TGCGCCAGCGGCTTGGTTGCGGGATCCACAGATACGCAGTATTTT
>many|TRBV20-1|TRBJ2-1|15|TRBD2
CSASRLAGGYNEQFF
TGCAGTGCTTCCCGCCTAGCGGGAGGGTACAATGAGCAGTTCTTC
>.|TRBV7-9|TRBJ1-3|15|.
CASSYRYHSGNTIYF
TGTGCCAGCAGCTACAGGTATCACTCTGGAAACACCATATATTTT
>many|TRBV2|TRBJ2-1|15|TRBD2
CASSEAGLAGNEQFF
TGTGCCAGCAGTGAAGCAGGACTAGCAGGGAATGAGCAGTTCTTC
>many|TRBV5-1|TRBJ1-2|11|.
CASSPGGIYTF
TGCGCCAGCAGCCCTGGGGGAATCTACACCTTC
>few|TRBV6-2/TRBV6-3|TRBJ2-3|14|.
CASSYSEAGDTQYF
TGTGCCAGCAGTTACTCGGAAGCCGGAGATACGCAGTATTTT
>.|TRBV15|TRBJ2-7|15|TRBD1
CATSRMTGGYNEQYF
TGTGCCACCAGCAGAATGACAGGGGGCTACAACGAGCAGTACTTC
>.|TRBV7-9|TRBJ1-2|19|.
CASSSDLSLHTERNYGYTF
TGTGCCAGCAGCTCGGACCTCTCTCTTCACACCGAACGTAACTATGGCTACACCTTC
>few|TRBV19|TRBJ1-3|16|.
CASSTPDGASGNTIYF
TGTGCCAGTAGTACCCCCGACGGAGCCTCTGGAAACACCATATATTTT
>few|TRBV15|TRBJ2-1|13|.
CATSRESDSEQFF
TGTGCCACCAGCAGAGAGTCCGACAGTGAGCAGTTCTTC
>many|TRBV11-2|TRBJ2-2|17|TRBD1
CASSSPSGQGNGGELFF
TGTGCCAGCAGCTCGCCGTCGGGACAGGGGAATGGCGGGGAGCTGTTTTTT
>.|TRBV3-1|TRBJ1-5|15|.
CASSPKTDSNQPQHF
TGTGCCAGCAGCCCGAAGACAGATAGCAATCAGCCCCAGCATTTT
>.|TRBV28|TRBJ2-1|12|.
CARNIVGDNEFF
TGTGCCAGGAACATAGTGGGGGACAACGAATTCTTC
>.|TRBV6-1|TRBJ1-2|13|.
CASTRTTGGGYTF
TGTGCCAGCACCAGAACGACAGGCGGTGGCTACACCTTC
>many|TRBV20-1|TRBJ2-7|14|TRBD1
CSAADRAISYEQYF
TGCAGTGCTGCAGACAGGGCGATATCCTACGAGCAGTACTTC
>many|TRBV12-3/TRBV12-4|TRBJ1-1|14|.
CASSLRQGSTEAFF
TGTGCCAGCAGTTTAAGGCAGGGTAGCACTGAAGCTTTCTTT
>many|TRBV20-1|TRBJ2-7|15|TRBD1
CSARAPDRRNYEQYF
TGCAGTGCTAGAGCCCCGGACAGGAGAAACTACGAGCAGTACTTC
>.|TRBV5-8|TRBJ2-1|17|.
CASSLAAIASLYNEQFF
TGTGCCAGCAGCTTGGCCGCCATTGCCTCCCTTTACAATGAGCAGTTCTTC
>few|TRBV6-2/TRBV6-3|TRBJ2-1|15|.
CASSYPKSIRQEEFF
TGTGCCAGCAGTTACCCAAAATCAATTAGACAGGAGGAGTTCTTC
>many|TRBV28|TRBJ2-5|11|.
CASSTKETQYF
TGTGCCAGCAGTACTAAAGAGACCCAGTACTTC
>many|TRBV20-1|TRBJ2-5|12|.
CSAPRGGETQYF
TGCAGTGCCCCGCGGGGTGGGGAGACCCAGTACTTC
>.|TRBV14|TRBJ2-2|16|TRBD2
CASSESGTANTGELFF
TGTGCCAGCAGCGAAAGCGGGACCGCGAACACCGGGGAGCTGTTTTTT
>few|TRBV4-3|TRBJ2-1|14|TRBD2
CASSPGDYDNEQFF
TGCGCCAGCAGCCCTGGGGACTACGACAATGAGCAGTTCTTC
>many|TRBV7-2|TRBJ2-3|12|.
CASSLGLDTQYF
TGTGCCAGCAGCTTAGGCCTAGATACGCAGTATTTT
>many|TRBV7-9|TRBJ2-7|16|TRBD2
CASSTRTSGTSYEQYF
TGTGCCAGCAGCACCAGGACTAGCGGGACCTCCTACGAGCAGTACTTC
>many|TRBV2|TRBJ1-1|13|.
CASSGAGATEAFF
TGTGCCAGCAGTGGGGCAGGGGCCACTGAAGCTTTCTTT
>.|TRBV29-1|TRBJ2-3|15|TRBD2
CSVEVGLAGTDTQYF
TGCAGCGTTGAAGTCGGACTAGCGGGGACAGATACGCAGTATTTT
>few|TRBV3-1|TRBJ2-1|14|TRBD2
CASSQAPSGSEQFF
TGTGCCAGCAGCCAAGCCCCTAGCGGGAGCGAGCAGTTCTTC
>few|TRBV29-1|TRBJ2-2|12|.
CSVADYTGELFF
TGCAGCGTTGCAGACTATACCGGGGAGCTGTTTTTT
>many|TRBV7-9|TRBJ1-1|17|.
CASSLGADSVANTEAFF
TGTGCCAGCAGCTTAGGGGCTGACAGCGTTGCGAACACTGAAGCTTTCTTT
>many|TRBV11-3|TRBJ2-7|17|TRBD2
CASSLFPTTSGFYEQYF
TGTGCCAGCAGCTTATTTCCTACGACTAGCGGGTTCTACGAGCAGTACTTC
>few|TRBV10-3|TRBJ2-1|13|.
CAISKGLSNEQFF
TGTGCCATCTCCAAGGGGCTCTCCAATGAGCAGTTCTTC
>many|TRBV20-1|TRBJ1-1|15|TRBD1
CSARIGTGPDTEAFF
TGCAGTGCGAGAATCGGGACAGGCCCGGACACTGAAGCTTTCTTT
>many|TRBV20-1|TRBJ2-7|12|TRBD2
CSATSSGNEQYF
TGCAGTGCTACCTCTAGCGGGAACGAGCAGTACTTC
>many|TRBV6-1|TRBJ2-7|13|TRBD1
CASSDQGAGEQYF
TGTGCCAGCAGTGATCAGGGGGCTGGCGAGCAGTACTTC
>.|TRBV9|TRBJ2-1|15|TRBD2
CASRPGLAGVNEQFF
TGTGCCAGCAGACCGGGACTAGCGGGAGTGAATGAACAGTTCTTC
>many|TRBV11-1|TRBJ2-7|13|.
CASSLNAPYEQYF
TGTGCCAGCAGCTTAAACGCTCCCTACGAGCAGTACTTC
>.|TRBV19|TRBJ1-5|19|.
CASSMGTRTILGMGQPQHF
TGTGCCAGTAGTATGGGGACAAGGACTATACTAGGAATGGGTCAGCCCCAGCATTTT
>few|TRBV4-3|TRBJ1-3|15|.
CASSQESPSGNTIYF
TGCGCCAGCAGCCAAGAGTCCCCTTCTGGAAACACCATATATTTT
>many|TRBV12-3/TRBV12-4|TRBJ2-7|14|.
CASSLSSYSYEQYF
TGTGCCAGCAGCCTGAGCAGTTACTCCTACGAGCAGTACTTC
>many|TRBV20-1|TRBJ2-2|14|TRBD1
CSARGGGNTGELFF
TGCAGTGCCCGAGGGGGCGGGAACACCGGGGAGCTGTTTTTT
>many|TRBV7-2|TRBJ2-1|13|.
CASSPGSSSEQFF
TGTGCCAGCAGCCCCGGGTCGTCTAGTGAGCAGTTCTTC
>few|TRBV20-1|TRBJ2-2|16|TRBD2
CSAKMDSGRAAGELFF
TGCAGTGCTAAGATGGACAGCGGGAGGGCGGCCGGGGAGCTGTTTTTT
>many|TRBV7-9|TRBJ1-1|18|.
CASSRARGMNLGNTEAFF
TGTGCCAGCAGCCGAGCAAGGGGTATGAACTTGGGGAACACTGAAGCTTTCTTT
>many|TRBV7-8|TRBJ2-1|15|.
CASTWGAGAGNEQFF
TGTGCCAGCACCTGGGGGGCGGGAGCTGGCAATGAGCAGTTCTTC
>many|TRBV3-1|TRBJ2-5|15|.
CASSQDPGTQETQYF
TGTGCCAGCAGCCAAGATCCGGGGACTCAAGAGACCCAGTACTTC